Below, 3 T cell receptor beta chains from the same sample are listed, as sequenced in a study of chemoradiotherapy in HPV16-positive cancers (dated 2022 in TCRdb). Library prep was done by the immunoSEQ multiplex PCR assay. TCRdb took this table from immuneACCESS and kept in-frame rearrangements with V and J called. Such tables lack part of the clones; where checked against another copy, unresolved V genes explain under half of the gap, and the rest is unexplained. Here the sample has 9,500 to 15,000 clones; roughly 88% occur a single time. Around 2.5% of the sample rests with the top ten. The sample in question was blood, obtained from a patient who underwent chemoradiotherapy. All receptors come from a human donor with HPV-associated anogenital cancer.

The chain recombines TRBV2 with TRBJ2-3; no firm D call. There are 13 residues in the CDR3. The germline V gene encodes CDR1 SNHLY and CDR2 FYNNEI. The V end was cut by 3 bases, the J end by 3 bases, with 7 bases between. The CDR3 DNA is TGTGCCAGCAGTGATATCCGTACAGATACGCAGTATTTT. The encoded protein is CASSDIRTDTQYF.

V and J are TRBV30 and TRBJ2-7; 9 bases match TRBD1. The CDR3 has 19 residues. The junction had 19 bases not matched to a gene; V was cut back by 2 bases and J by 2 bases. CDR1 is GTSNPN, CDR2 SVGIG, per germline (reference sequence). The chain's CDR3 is CAWSIPLGTGRARAYEQYF. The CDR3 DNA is TGTGCCTGGAGTATTCCCCTAGGGACAGGGAGGGCAAGGGCCTACGAGCAGTACTTC.

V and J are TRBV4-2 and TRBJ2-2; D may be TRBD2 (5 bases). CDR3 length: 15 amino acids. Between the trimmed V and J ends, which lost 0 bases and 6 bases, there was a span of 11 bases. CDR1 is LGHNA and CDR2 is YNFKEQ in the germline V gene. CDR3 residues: CASSQDEGGSGELFF. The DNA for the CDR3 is TGTGCCAGCAGCCAAGATGAAGGAGGATCCGGGGAGCTGTTTTTT.